This is a list of T cell receptor beta chains from one sample in a study of blood T cells in healthy people across ages. TCRdb reprocessed the 5' RACE reads with MiXCR, giving one entry per CDR3 protein. Of 2 million or so distinct CDR3 sequences detected, roughly 49% appear once; the ten largest clones hold less than 2.5%. The specimen was blood. The receptors shown here come from a woman aged 40 to 49 in good health. CDR3s include the opening cysteine and the closing phenylalanine or tryptophan. D genes are given only for firm matches. The size of a clone is reported for some rows only, either as once, few or many, or as a class for expanded clones.

V gene: TRBV24-1; clone size: once; J gene: TRBJ2-5; D gene: -; CDR3 protein: CATSVGVQETQYF; CDR3 DNA: TGTGCCACCAGTGTGGGGGTCCAAGAGACCCAGTACTTC
V gene: TRBV10-1; clone size: once; J gene: TRBJ2-7; D gene: TRBD2; CDR3 protein: CASSPGGNRYEQYF; CDR3 DNA: TGCGCCAGCAGCCCGGGGGGGAACCGCTACGAGCAGTACTTC
V gene: TRBV29-1; clone size: -; J gene: TRBJ1-2; D gene: TRBD1; CDR3 protein: CSVIRQGPSGLANYGYTF; CDR3 DNA: TGCAGCGTCATTAGACAGGGGCCTTCGGGACTGGCTAACTATGGCTACACCTTC
V gene: TRBV15; clone size: -; J gene: TRBJ2-7; D gene: -; CDR3 protein: CATSRGRSSAGVEQYF; CDR3 DNA: TGTGCCACCAGCAGAGGAAGGTCCTCTGCCGGGGTCGAGCAGTACTTC
V gene: TRBV20-1; clone size: -; J gene: TRBJ2-7; D gene: -; CDR3 protein: CSARDLRARSGYEQYF; CDR3 DNA: TGCAGTGCTAGAGATCTGAGGGCCCGGTCAGGATACGAGCAGTACTTC
V gene: TRBV20-1; clone size: few; J gene: TRBJ2-5; D gene: TRBD2; CDR3 protein: CSATGSGGNQETQYF; CDR3 DNA: TGCAGTGCCACCGGAAGCGGGGGAAACCAAGAGACCCAGTACTTC
V gene: TRBV7-2; clone size: -; J gene: TRBJ2-6; D gene: -; CDR3 protein: CASSLRPGLTGANVLTF; CDR3 DNA: TGTGCCAGCAGCTTACGGCCAGGGTTGACTGGGGCCAACGTCCTGACTTTC
V gene: TRBV12-3/TRBV12-4; clone size: few; J gene: TRBJ2-5; D gene: TRBD2; CDR3 protein: CASSFWGSGGQETQYF; CDR3 DNA: TGTGCCAGCAGTTTCTGGGGTAGCGGGGGCCAAGAGACCCAGTACTTC
V gene: TRBV29-1; clone size: -; J gene: TRBJ1-2; D gene: TRBD1; CDR3 protein: CSAPRQGEGYTF; CDR3 DNA: TGCAGCGCCCCACGACAGGGAGAAGGCTACACCTTC
V gene: TRBV6-5; clone size: few; J gene: TRBJ2-5; D gene: -; CDR3 protein: CASSYSPGLRTQYF; CDR3 DNA: TGTGCCAGCAGTTACTCGCCGGGGCTGAGGACCCAGTACTTC
V gene: TRBV24-1; clone size: -; J gene: TRBJ2-4; D gene: -; CDR3 protein: CATSAPLSREQYF; CDR3 DNA: TGTGCCACCAGTGCCCCGTTGTCGAGGGAGCAGTACTTC
V gene: TRBV12-3/TRBV12-4; clone size: -; J gene: TRBJ2-3; D gene: TRBD2; CDR3 protein: CASRQRGGPTDTQYF; CDR3 DNA: TGTGCCAGCAGACAGCGGGGGGGCCCCACAGATACGCAGTATTTT
V gene: TRBV12-3/TRBV12-4; clone size: -; J gene: TRBJ2-1; D gene: -; CDR3 protein: CASSAGTVNEQFF; CDR3 DNA: TGTGCCAGCAGTGCCGGGACGGTGAATGAGCAGTTCTTC
V gene: TRBV28; clone size: -; J gene: TRBJ2-7; D gene: -; CDR3 protein: CATLGAPSYEQYF; CDR3 DNA: TGTGCCACCCTAGGGGCCCCTTCCTACGAGCAGTACTTC
V gene: TRBV20-1; clone size: -; J gene: TRBJ2-7; D gene: -; CDR3 protein: CSALLYSGNEQYF; CDR3 DNA: TGCAGTGCCCTGCTCTATTCTGGCAACGAGCAGTACTTC
V gene: TRBV5-6; clone size: -; J gene: TRBJ2-1; D gene: -; CDR3 protein: CASSLMTISGNEQFF; CDR3 DNA: TGTGCCAGCAGCTTGATGACAATCTCGGGGAATGAGCAGTTCTTC
V gene: TRBV7-3; clone size: few; J gene: TRBJ2-1; D gene: -; CDR3 protein: CASSLSPWDQGTDLHNEQFF; CDR3 DNA: TGTGCCAGCAGCTTAAGCCCCTGGGACCAGGGGACCGATCTACACAATGAGCAGTTCTTC
V gene: TRBV7-2; clone size: few; J gene: TRBJ2-3; D gene: -; CDR3 protein: CASSLGNRRYF; CDR3 DNA: TGTGCCAGCAGCTTAGGTAATAGGCGGTATTTT